In its sample, the clone carrying this TCR beta chain was seen a few times. This entry belongs to a study of PD-1 blockade in classical Hodgkin lymphoma. TCRdb's table, derived via immunoSEQ multiplex PCR, lists solely in-frame clones and lacks some. The sample consists of under 110,000 clones, 75% to 90% of them appearing once. Relapses following autologous stem cell transplantation were seen in all patients, with brentuximab vedotin exposure varying. Here the sequenced sample was peripheral blood mononuclear cells (PBMCs), taken before the second cycle of nivolumab. The receptor was derived from a human donor with classical Hodgkin lymphoma.

CDR3 loop: CASSRPGSGYTF. Here the CDR3 DNA reads TGTGCCAGCTCACGACCGGGGAGTGGCTACACCTTC. The chain couples TRBV18 to TRBJ1-2; D is unclear. The ends were cut back, 4 bases at V and 7 bases at J, with 10 bases in the middle. Looked up from germline, CDR1 is KGHSH and CDR2 is LQKENI. This CDR3 region has 12 residues.